These T cell receptor beta chains were read from a single sample in a study of blood T cell repertoires in COVID-19. Assay: immunoSEQ multiplex PCR; the TCRdb copy retains only in-frame clones and omits some. Here the sample spans hundreds of thousands of clones, around 89% being singletons. Sample: PBMCs or T cells enriched from blood (not recorded which). Receptors were obtained from a woman aged 25 to 39 who had recovered from COVID-19. Each CDR3 is given with its conserved first and last residue. A D gene is named only where the DNA matches it firmly. Size is stated for part of the rows, as once, few or many counts, or as a class when the clone is expanded.

TRBJ1-2 NA TRBV4-1 TRBD1 TGCGCCAGCGCCCAAGACAGGGGGCATGGCTACACCTTC CASAQDRGHGYTF
TRBJ1-1 NA TRBV2 NA TGTGCCAGCAGCATCGGACTCCAAAGGACTGAAGCTTTCTTT CASSIGLQRTEAFF
TRBJ1-3 once TRBV18 NA TGTGCCAGCTCAACCCAGGGTGGTGGAAACACCATATATTTT CASSTQGGGNTIYF
TRBJ2-4 NA TRBV30 NA TGTGCCTGGAGTGACCCCCGACAGGGACTAGCCAAAAACATTCAGTACTTC CAWSDPRQGLAKNIQYF
TRBJ1-2 NA TRBV7-8 NA TGTGCCAGCAGCCAGACAGGTGGTGGCTACACCTTC CASSQTGGGYTF
TRBJ1-1 NA TRBV30 NA TGTGCTATCAACAACGTCGGGGTAACCCTGGAAGCTTTCTTT CAINNVGVTLEAFF
TRBJ1-2 NA TRBV19 TRBD1 TGTGCCAGTAGTTCGGACAGGGAGGTGGACTATGGCTACACCTTC CASSSDREVDYGYTF
TRBJ2-3 NA TRBV28 NA TGTGCCAGCGGTGGGAGCGCAGGTACAGATACGCAGTATTTT CASGGSAGTDTQYF
TRBJ1-5 once TRBV19 TRBD1 TGTGCCAGTATGGGGACAGGGGGCAATCAGCCCCAGCATTTT CASMGTGGNQPQHF
TRBJ2-2 NA TRBV11-3 TRBD1 TGTGCCAGCAGCTTATTTCCCTGGGACAGGGGGCACGGTGACACCGGGGAGCTGTTTTTT CASSLFPWDRGHGDTGELFF
TRBJ2-1 NA TRBV28 TRBD2 TGTGCCAGCAGTTTAGCGGGAGCTACGTTTGTGCAGTTCTTC CASSLAGATFVQFF
TRBJ1-1 NA TRBV18 NA TGTGCCAGCTCACCGGACACTAACACTGAAGCTTTCTTT CASSPDTNTEAFF
TRBJ2-1 few TRBV28 TRBD2 TGTGCCAGCAGAGGACTAGCGGGAGGACCCGGGTACAATGAGCAGTTCTTC CASRGLAGGPGYNEQFF
TRBJ2-1 NA TRBV7-9 NA TGTGCCAGCAGCACCCGGGACTACAATGAGCAGTTCTTC CASSTRDYNEQFF
TRBJ2-5 NA TRBV4-3 TRBD2 TGCGCCAGCAGCCAAGAGACTAGCGGGACCCTTAATCGGGTGCCCCAGTACTTC CASSQETSGTLNRVPQYF
TRBJ2-5 NA TRBV4-3 NA TGCGCCAGCAGCCAAGCCCGCCAGTGGACCCAGTACTTC CASSQARQWTQYF
TRBJ2-1 NA TRBV29-1 NA TGCAGCGCTATCTTTCGGGGTGAGCAGTTCTTC CSAIFRGEQFF
TRBJ1-5 NA TRBV18 TRBD1 TGTGCCAGCTCACCACGACAGGGAATGTTTAATCAGCCCCAGCATTTT CASSPRQGMFNQPQHF
TRBJ2-1 NA TRBV5-1 TRBD1 TGCGCCAGCAGCACGACAGGGCCTGAGCAGTTCTTC CASSTTGPEQFF
TRBJ2-3 NA TRBV7-3 NA TGTGCCAGCAGCTCGGGACTTAGCACAGATACGCAGTATTTT CASSSGLSTDTQYF
TRBJ1-1 NA TRBV15 NA TGTGCCACCAGCAGAGGTGGGGGGGAGAACACTGAAGCTTTCTTT CATSRGGGENTEAFF
TRBJ1-5 NA TRBV30 TRBD1 TGTGCCTGGTCAGGGACAGGGGGCCTTCAGCCCCAGCATTTT CAWSGTGGLQPQHF
TRBJ2-1 NA TRBV6-5 NA TGTGCCAGCAGTTACCGGTTCAGGCTCCCCTACAATGAGCAGTTCTTC CASSYRFRLPYNEQFF
TRBJ2-1 many TRBV28 TRBD2 TGTGCCAGCAGTTTAGCGGGAGGGTACAATGAGCAGTTCTTC CASSLAGGYNEQFF
TRBJ1-1 NA TRBV11-2 NA TGTGCCAGCAGCTTCCTCAGGACTGAAGCTTTCTTT CASSFLRTEAFF
TRBJ1-2 NA TRBV16 NA TGTGCCAGCAGCCCTAGTAAGGTTCCGAACTATGGCTACACCTTC CASSPSKVPNYGYTF
TRBJ1-1 NA TRBV28 NA TGTGCCAGCATAACAGTAAACACTGAAGCTTTCTTT CASITVNTEAFF